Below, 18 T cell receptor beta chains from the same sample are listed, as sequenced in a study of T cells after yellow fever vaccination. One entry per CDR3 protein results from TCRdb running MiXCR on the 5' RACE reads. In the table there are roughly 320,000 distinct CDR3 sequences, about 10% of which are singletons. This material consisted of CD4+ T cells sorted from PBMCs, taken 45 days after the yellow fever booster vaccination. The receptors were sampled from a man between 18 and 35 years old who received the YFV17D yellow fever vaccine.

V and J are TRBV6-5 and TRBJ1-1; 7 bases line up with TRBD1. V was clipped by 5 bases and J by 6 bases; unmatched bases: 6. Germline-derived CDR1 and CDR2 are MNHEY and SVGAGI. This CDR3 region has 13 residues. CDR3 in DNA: TGTGCCAGCAGTGCAACAGGGGACTCTGAAGCTTTCTTT. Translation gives CASSATGDSEAFF.

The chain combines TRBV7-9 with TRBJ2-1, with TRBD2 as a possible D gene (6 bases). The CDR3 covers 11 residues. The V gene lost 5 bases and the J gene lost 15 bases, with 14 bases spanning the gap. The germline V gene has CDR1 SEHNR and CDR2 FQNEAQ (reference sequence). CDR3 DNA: TGTGCCAGCAGCGAGTCGACTAGTATGTTCTTC. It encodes CASSESTSMFF.

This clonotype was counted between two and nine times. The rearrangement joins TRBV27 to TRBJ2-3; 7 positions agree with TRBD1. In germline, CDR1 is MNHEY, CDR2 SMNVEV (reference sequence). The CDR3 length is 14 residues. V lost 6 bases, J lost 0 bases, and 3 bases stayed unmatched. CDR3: CASRTGPSTDTQYF. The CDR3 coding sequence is TGTGCCAGCAGGACAGGGCCTAGCACAGATACGCAGTATTTT.

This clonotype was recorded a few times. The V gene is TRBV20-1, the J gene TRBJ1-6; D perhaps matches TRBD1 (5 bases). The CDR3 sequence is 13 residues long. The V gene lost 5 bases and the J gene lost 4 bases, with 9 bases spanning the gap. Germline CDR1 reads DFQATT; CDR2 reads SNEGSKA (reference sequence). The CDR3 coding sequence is TGCAGTGCTGACGACAGTTATAATTCACCCCTCCACTTT. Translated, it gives CSADDSYNSPLHF.

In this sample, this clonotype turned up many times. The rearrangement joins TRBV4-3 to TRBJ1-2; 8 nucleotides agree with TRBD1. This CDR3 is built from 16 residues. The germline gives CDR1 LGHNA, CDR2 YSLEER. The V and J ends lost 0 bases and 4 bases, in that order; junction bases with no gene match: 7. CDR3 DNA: TGCGCCAGCAGCCAAGAACCCGTTGGGACAGGCTATGGCTACACCTTC. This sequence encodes CASSQEPVGTGYGYTF.

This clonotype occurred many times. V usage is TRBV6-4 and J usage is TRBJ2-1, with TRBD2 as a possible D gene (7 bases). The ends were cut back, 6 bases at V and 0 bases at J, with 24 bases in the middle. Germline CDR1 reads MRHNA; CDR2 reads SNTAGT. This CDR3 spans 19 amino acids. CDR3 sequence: CASSPGGAGAASSYNEQFF. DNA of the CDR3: TGTGCCAGCAGCCCCGGTGGGGCGGGGGCCGCGAGCTCCTACAATGAGCAGTTCTTC.

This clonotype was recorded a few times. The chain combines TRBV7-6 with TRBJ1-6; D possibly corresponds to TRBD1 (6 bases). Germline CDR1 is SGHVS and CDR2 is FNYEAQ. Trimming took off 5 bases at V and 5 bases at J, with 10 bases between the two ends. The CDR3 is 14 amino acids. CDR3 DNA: TGTGCCAGCAGCCGCCACAGGGATAATTCACCCCTCCACTTT. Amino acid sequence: CASSRHRDNSPLHF.

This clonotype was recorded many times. In nucleotides, the CDR3 is TGTGCCAGCAGTGAAGCCCGGCGGGGAGCAGACTACGAGCAGTACGTC. Encoded protein: CASSEARRGADYEQYV. V gene TRBV2 combines with J gene TRBJ2-7; maybe TRBD2 (6 bases). The germline V gene encodes CDR1 SNHLY and CDR2 FYNNEI. There are 16 residues in the CDR3. Between the trimmed V and J ends, which lost 0 bases and 3 bases, there was a span of 15 bases.

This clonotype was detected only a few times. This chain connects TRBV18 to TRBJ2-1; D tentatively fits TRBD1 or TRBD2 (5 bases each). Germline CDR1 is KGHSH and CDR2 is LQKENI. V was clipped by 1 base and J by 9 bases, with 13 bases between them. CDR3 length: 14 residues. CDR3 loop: CASSPQEGIAEQFF. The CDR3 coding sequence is TGTGCCAGCTCACCACAAGAGGGGATTGCTGAGCAGTTCTTC.

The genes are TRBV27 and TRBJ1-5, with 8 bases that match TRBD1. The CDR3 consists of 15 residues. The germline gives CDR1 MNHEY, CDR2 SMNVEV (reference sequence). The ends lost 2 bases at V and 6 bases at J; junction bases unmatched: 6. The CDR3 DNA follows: TGTGCCAGCAGTTTAGGGCAGGGGGCGGCTCAGCCCCAGCATTTT. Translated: CASSLGQGAAQPQHF.

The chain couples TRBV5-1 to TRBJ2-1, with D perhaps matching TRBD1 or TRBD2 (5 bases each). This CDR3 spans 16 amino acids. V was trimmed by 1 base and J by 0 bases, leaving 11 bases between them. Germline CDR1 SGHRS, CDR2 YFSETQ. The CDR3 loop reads CASSLLGPRSYNEQFF. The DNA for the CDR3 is TGCGCCAGCAGCTTGCTGGGACCCCGCTCCTACAATGAGCAGTTCTTC.

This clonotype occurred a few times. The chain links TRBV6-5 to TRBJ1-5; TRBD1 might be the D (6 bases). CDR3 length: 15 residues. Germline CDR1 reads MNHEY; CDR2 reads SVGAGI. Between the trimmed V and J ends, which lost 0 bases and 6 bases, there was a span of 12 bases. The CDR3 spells CASSYSMGAGQPQHF. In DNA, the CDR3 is TGTGCCAGCAGTTACTCGATGGGGGCTGGTCAGCCCCAGCATTTT.

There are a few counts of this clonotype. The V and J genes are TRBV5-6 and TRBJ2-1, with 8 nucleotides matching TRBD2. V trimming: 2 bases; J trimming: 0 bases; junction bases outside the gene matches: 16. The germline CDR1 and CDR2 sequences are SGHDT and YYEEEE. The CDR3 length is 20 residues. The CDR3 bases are TGTGCCAGCAGCTTAGTTAGGCTGGGCCGACGGGGGGGCTCCTACAATGAGCAGTTCTTC. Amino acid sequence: CASSLVRLGRRGGSYNEQFF.

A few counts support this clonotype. CDR3: CASSLRVLTEAFF. CDR3 nucleotides: TGTGCCAGCAGTTTAAGGGTGCTCACTGAAGCTTTCTTT. V gene TRBV12-3 or TRBV12-4 combines with J gene TRBJ1-1; no reliable D call. The CDR3 extends over 13 amino acids. The V end lost 2 bases, the J end lost 4 bases, and 8 bases lay between the germline ends.

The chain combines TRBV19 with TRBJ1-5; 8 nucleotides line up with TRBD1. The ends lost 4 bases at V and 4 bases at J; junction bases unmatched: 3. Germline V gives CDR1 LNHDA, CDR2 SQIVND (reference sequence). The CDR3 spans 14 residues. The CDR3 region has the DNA TGTGCCAGTAGTAGGGACAGGTGGAATCAGCCCCAGCATTTT. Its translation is CASSRDRWNQPQHF.

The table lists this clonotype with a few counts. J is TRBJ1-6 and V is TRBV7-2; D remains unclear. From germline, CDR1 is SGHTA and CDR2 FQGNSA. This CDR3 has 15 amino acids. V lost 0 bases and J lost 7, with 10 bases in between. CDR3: CASSLAAGLNSPLHF. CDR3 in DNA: TGTGCCAGCAGCTTAGCTGCAGGACTAAATTCACCCCTCCACTTT.

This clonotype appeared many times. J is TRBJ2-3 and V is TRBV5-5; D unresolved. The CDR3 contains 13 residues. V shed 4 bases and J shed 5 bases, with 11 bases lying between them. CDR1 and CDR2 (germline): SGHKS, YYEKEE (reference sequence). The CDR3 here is CASSPSNLDTQYF. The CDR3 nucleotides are TGTGCCAGCAGCCCGTCGAACTTAGATACGCAGTATTTT.

The CDR3 DNA reads as TGTGCCAGCAGTAGAAGTCCGGACCTTTACGGTTCACCCCTCCACTTT. Translating it yields CASSRSPDLYGSPLHF. V and J are TRBV6-2 or TRBV6-3 and TRBJ1-6; D unclear. V lost 5 bases and J lost 9, with 20 bases in between. The CDR3 runs to 16 residues. Germline CDR1 is MNHEY and CDR2 is SVGEGT.